This TCR beta chain was obtained from a study of Graves' ophthalmopathy and Graves' hyperthyroidism. This CDR3 is built from 16 residues. Trimming took 6 bases from V and 1 from J, leaving 13 bases between them. Amplification of the TCR beta CDR3 regions used RNA transcripts (as template). The library came from an HTBI-primed first-round RT-PCR and a second-round multiplex PCR. A single record per CDR3 protein comes from TCRdb applying MiXCR to the multiplex PCR reads. The sample carries 650,000 to 900,000 distinct CDR3 sequences, around 40% recorded once. This TCR came from an adult man with Graves' ophthalmopathy. Sequencing used peripheral blood. This chain joins TRBV12-3 or TRBV12-4 and TRBJ2-6; D is unresolved. The CDR3 DNA is TGTGCCAGCAGCCCTACCCTGGGGTCTGGGGCCAACGTCCTGACTTTC. It translates to CASSPTLGSGANVLTF.